Shown below are 6 T cell receptor beta chains from a single sample sequenced in a study of blood T cells in healthy people across ages. Through a sample-barcoded 5' primer and a J-beta primer mix, a second PCR was run for roughly 7 to 12 cycles. TCRdb recomputed calls from the 5' RACE reads with MiXCR, one row per CDR3 protein. This table holds 800,000 or so distinct CDR3 sequences, around 25% found once. The same data also went into a second study, on T cells of mothers and their children.

Sequenced input: blood. The origin of the receptors is a boy aged 5-17 years in good health.

This sequence joins TRBV4-3 and TRBJ1-6, with 7 nucleotides matching TRBD1. V gave up 3 bases and J gave up 7 bases; unmatched junction bases: 6. CDR3 size: 15 residues. CDR1 is LGHNA, CDR2 YSLEER, per germline. The CDR3 loop reads CASSQPGQINSPLHF. CDR3 coding DNA: TGCGCCAGCAGCCAGCCGGGACAGATCAATTCACCCCTCCACTTT.

CDR3 coding DNA: TGCGCCAGCAGCCAAGATACGGGGGGGGCCTACAATGAGCAGTTCTTC. Translated: CASSQDTGGAYNEQFF. The chain recombines TRBV4-3 with TRBJ2-1, with 8 bases identical to TRBD2. The CDR3 totals 16 residues. Germline V gene data show CDR1 as LGHNA and CDR2 as YSLEER. V trimming: 0 bases; J trimming: 2 bases; junction bases outside the gene matches: 3.

The chain employs TRBV20-1 and TRBJ1-5; no clear D gene. V shed 7 bases and J shed 3 bases, with 10 bases lying between them. The germline CDR1 and CDR2 sequences are DFQATT and SNEGSKA (reference sequence). The CDR3 sequence is 12 residues long. The CDR3 region has the DNA TGCAGTGGTGGTATCACCAATCAGCCCCAGCATTTT. As protein: CSGGITNQPQHF.

The chain combines TRBV15 with TRBJ2-7; 11 bases line up with TRBD2. Unmatched junction bases numbered 5, after V lost 9 bases and J lost 4 bases. This CDR3 region has 13 residues. The germline V gene encodes CDR1 LNHNV and CDR2 YYDKDF (reference sequence). In DNA, the CDR3 is TGTGCCACGGGTAGCGGGAGGGCTTACGAGCAGTACTTC. Its protein product is CATGSGRAYEQYF.

V gene TRBV12-3 or TRBV12-4 combines with J gene TRBJ2-3; the D is unclear. Trimming removed 6 bases at V and 5 bases at J, with 15 bases between. The CDR3 covers 14 residues. The CDR3 is CASRGRQGLDTQYF. Here the CDR3 DNA reads TGTGCCAGCAGGGGCAGGCAAGGGTTAGATACGCAGTATTTT.

The chain is built from TRBV29-1 and TRBJ2-3; 7 bases agree with TRBD2. V was pared by 5 bases and J by 3 bases, with 14 bases of the junction left unmatched. Per the germline V gene, CDR1 is SQVTM and CDR2 is ANQGSEA. The CDR3 totals 16 residues. CDR3 region: CSVILVSGSLTDTQYF. DNA for the CDR3: TGCAGCGTTATCCTAGTTAGCGGGTCCTTGACAGATACGCAGTATTTT.